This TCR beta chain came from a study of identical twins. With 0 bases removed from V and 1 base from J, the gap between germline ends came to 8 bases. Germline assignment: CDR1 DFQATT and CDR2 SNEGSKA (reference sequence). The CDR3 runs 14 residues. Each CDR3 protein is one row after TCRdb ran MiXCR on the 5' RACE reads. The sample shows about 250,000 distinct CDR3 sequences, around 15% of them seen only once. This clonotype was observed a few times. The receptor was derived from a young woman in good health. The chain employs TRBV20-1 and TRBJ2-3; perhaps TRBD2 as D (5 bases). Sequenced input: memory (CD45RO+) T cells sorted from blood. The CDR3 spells CSAREGSGTDTQYF. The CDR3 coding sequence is TGCAGTGCTAGAGAAGGGAGCGGCACAGATACGCAGTATTTT.